The 18 T cell receptor beta chains below all came from one sample that was sequenced in a study of blood T cell repertoires in COVID-19. Measured with immunoSEQ multiplex PCR; TCRdb has only the in-frame clones, and not every one. Of about 39,000 clones detected, about 81% appear once; the ten largest clones hold 35% to 50%. The sequenced material came from peripheral blood. The receptors originated from a human donor in a cohort sampled during active or convalescent COVID-19. The donor label of this sample is uncertain.

The genes are TRBV5-1 and TRBJ2-2, with no clear D. The germline V gene has CDR1 SGHRS and CDR2 YFSETQ. The ends were cut back, 2 bases at V and 7 bases at J, with 12 bases in the middle. This CDR3 is 14 amino acids long. CDR3 nucleotide sequence: TGCGCCAGCAGCTTCAGAAAGCAGGTCGGGGAGCTGTTTTTT. Translating it yields CASSFRKQVGELFF.

The J gene is TRBJ2-3, the V gene TRBV6-5; 7 nucleotides match TRBD1. V was clipped by 5 bases and J by 2 bases; unmatched bases: 4. The CDR3 loop spans 14 amino acids. Germline V gene data show CDR1 as MNHEY and CDR2 as SVGAGI. In nucleotides, the CDR3 is TGTGCCAGCAGTAAAACAGGGGCCACAGATACGCAGTATTTT. It translates to CASSKTGATDTQYF.

The chain couples TRBV19 to TRBJ1-1, with unresolved D. The CDR3 length is 13 residues. V lost 10 bases and J lost 1, with 13 bases in between. The germline CDR1 and CDR2 sequences are LNHDA and SQIVND (reference sequence). The CDR3 sequence is CATSSPPNTEAFF. The CDR3 DNA is TGTGCCACGTCCTCTCCCCCGAACACTGAAGCTTTCTTT.

This chain links TRBV18 with TRBJ2-2, with 11 bases fitting TRBD2. Per the germline V gene, CDR1 is KGHSH and CDR2 is LQKENI. CDR3 length: 16 residues. The V and J ends lost 6 bases and 6 bases, in that order; junction bases with no gene match: 9. CDR3 sequence: CASSLEGLAVSGELFF. The CDR3 coding sequence is TGTGCCAGCTCCCTCGAGGGACTAGCGGTTTCCGGGGAGCTGTTTTTT.

This rearrangement joins TRBV30 to TRBJ2-4; D not resolved. This CDR3 is 14 amino acids long. With 0 bases removed from V and 6 bases from J, the gap between germline ends came to 12 bases. Germline V gene data show CDR1 as GTSNPN and CDR2 as SVGIG (reference sequence). DNA for the CDR3: TGTGCCTGGAGTGTAACCGGGTCGGGAAACATTCAGTACTTC. It encodes CAWSVTGSGNIQYF.

J is TRBJ2-5 and V is TRBV6-5; TRBD2 aligns across 8 bases. The CDR3 has 13 residues. J gave up 5 bases and V 6 bases, and 5 bases lay outside the gene matches. CDR1 is MNHEY, CDR2 SVGAGI, per germline. The CDR3 coding sequence is TGTGCCAGCAGCCAAGGGACTAGGGAGACCCAGTACTTC. The encoded protein is CASSQGTRETQYF.

This clone was seen only once. The rearrangement joins TRBV30 to TRBJ1-1; 7 bases are shared with TRBD1. Germline trimming cut 0 bases from V and 1 base from J; bases unmatched to any gene: 5. The CDR3 loop spans 15 amino acids. CDR1 GTSNPN and CDR2 SVGIG come from the germline V gene (reference sequence). The CDR3 region is CAWSVRTGKNTEAFF. The CDR3 coding sequence is TGTGCCTGGAGTGTGCGGACAGGTAAGAACACTGAAGCTTTCTTT. Filled out from reference TRBV30 and TRBJ1-1, the complete variable domain reads SQTIHQWPATLVQPVGSPLSLECTVEGTSNPNLYWYRQAAGRGLQLLFYSVGIGQISSEVPQNLSASRPQDRQFILSSKKLLLSDSGFYLCAWSVRTGKNTEAFFGQGTRLTVV.

J is TRBJ2-1 and V is TRBV29-1; TRBD2 matches 8 bases. This CDR3 is 14 amino acids long. CDR1 SQVTM and CDR2 ANQGSEA come from the germline V gene. The J segment lost 3 bases and the V segment lost 5 bases, leaving 6 bases of the junction unmatched. The DNA of the CDR3 is TGCAGCGTTTACAGCGGGAGACTCTACAATGAGCAGTTCTTC. Translating it yields CSVYSGRLYNEQFF.

The CDR3 DNA reads as TGTGCCAGCAGTCAGACAGGCACCTACAATGAGCAGTTCTTC. It codes for CASSQTGTYNEQFF. The chain recombines TRBV6-5 with TRBJ2-1; possibly TRBD1 for D (6 bases). The V and J ends lost 5 bases and 2 bases respectively, with 10 bases between them. Germline lookup yields CDR1 MNHEY and CDR2 SVGAGI. The CDR3 extends over 14 amino acids.

The J gene is TRBJ2-2, the V gene TRBV6-5; D ambiguous. Germline-derived CDR1 and CDR2 are MNHEY and SVGAGI. The CDR3 covers 12 residues. V shed 6 bases and J shed 1 base, with 3 bases lying between them. Written as DNA, the CDR3 is TGTGCCAGCAGCAGGAACACCGGGGAGCTGTTTTTT. It is translated as CASSRNTGELFF.

In this sample, this clone turned up a few times. This chain uses TRBV2 with TRBJ1-4; 8 nucleotides agree with TRBD1. The germline CDR1 and CDR2 sequences are SNHLY and FYNNEI. V shed 7 bases, J shed 8 bases, and the junction held 12 bases outside the gene matches. The CDR3 contains 15 residues. In DNA, the CDR3 is TGTGCCAGCACCCAGGGGGCCTGGAGGCTCGAAAAACTGTTTTTT. Protein sequence: CASTQGAWRLEKLFF. Together with reference TRBV2 and TRBJ1-4, the CDR3 gives the full variable domain: EPEVTQTPSHQVTQMGQEVILRCVPISNHLYFYWYRQILGQKVEFLVSFYNNEISEKSEIFDDQFSVERPDGSNFTLKIRSTKLEDSAMYFCASTQGAWRLEKLFFGSGTQLSVL.

V and J are TRBV24-1 and TRBJ2-2; D might be TRBD2 (6 bases). The V gene lost 9 bases and the J gene lost 1 base, with 11 bases spanning the gap. The CDR3 loop spans 14 amino acids. The germline CDR1 and CDR2 sequences are KGHDR and SFDVKD. CDR3: CATSAGLNTGELFF. For the CDR3, the DNA is TGTGCCACCTCTGCGGGACTGAACACCGGGGAGCTGTTTTTT.

This clone was detected only once. The rearrangement joins TRBV24-1 to TRBJ1-5; unclear D gene. There are 16 residues in the CDR3. Germline V CDR1 and CDR2: KGHDR, SFDVKD. V gave up 5 bases and J gave up 2 bases, with 15 bases separating them. CDR3 sequence: CATSASAGYGNQPQHF. The DNA of the CDR3 is TGTGCCACCAGTGCCTCGGCCGGGTACGGCAATCAGCCCCAGCATTTT.

Only one count was recorded for this clone. The chain has TRBV7-9 and TRBJ1-4; TRBD1 aligns across 9 bases. Germline assignment: CDR1 SEHNR and CDR2 FQNEAQ (reference sequence). V was pared by 5 bases and J by 4 bases, with 8 bases of the junction left unmatched. The length of the CDR3 is 16 residues. CDR3 in DNA: TGTGCCAGCAGCGGTAGCTGGACAGGGGATAATGAAAAACTGTTTTTT. This encodes CASSGSWTGDNEKLFF.

The gene calls are TRBV6-1 and TRBJ2-5; no clear D gene. This CDR3 has 14 residues. Trimming shortened V by 2 bases and J by 4 bases, and 11 bases separated the two germline ends. Germline-derived CDR1 and CDR2 are MNHNS and SASEGT. The CDR3 is CASSEYGSAETQYF. In DNA form, the CDR3 reads TGTGCCAGCAGTGAATACGGGTCAGCAGAGACCCAGTACTTC.

The chain employs TRBV24-1 and TRBJ2-1; the match to TRBD2 covers 8 bases. With 4 bases clipped from V and 3 bases from J, the junction kept 4 bases outside the gene matches. Germline values: CDR1 KGHDR, CDR2 SFDVKD. The CDR3 length is 15 residues. The CDR3 reads CATSDRAGVYNEQFF. The CDR3 DNA sequence: TGTGCCACCAGTGACCGAGCGGGAGTCTACAATGAGCAGTTCTTC.

This clone has a handful of counts. The chain has TRBV6-6 and TRBJ1-2; tentative D call: TRBD1 (5 bases). Trimming took 4 bases from V and 1 from J, leaving 16 bases between them. This CDR3 comprises 16 residues. Germline V lookup: CDR1 MNHNY, CDR2 SVGAGI (reference sequence). The CDR3 DNA follows: TGTGCCAGCAGTTCGAATGTGGGGGGTGGTAACTATGGCTACACCTTC. It codes for CASSSNVGGGNYGYTF.

The count of this clone is one. The chain recombines TRBV19 with TRBJ2-7, with TRBD1 as a possible D gene (5 bases). V was cut by 7 bases and J by 3 bases, with 10 bases left in between. CDR3 length equals 12 residues. Per germline, CDR1 LNHDA and CDR2 SQIVND (reference sequence). The CDR3 DNA follows: TGTGCCAGTAAAGACAGAGACTACGAGCAGTACTTC. Residues: CASKDRDYEQYF. Full variable domain (remainder filled in from reference TRBV19 and TRBJ2-7): DGGITQSPKYLFRKEGQNVTLSCEQNLNHDAMYWYRQDPGQGLRLIYYSQIVNDFQKGDIAEGYSVSREKKESFPLTVTSAQKNPTAFYLCASKDRDYEQYFGPGTRLTVT.